This T cell receptor beta chain was captured by sequencing in a study of response to subunit inactivated influenza vaccine. Overall study results and limits: Each seasonal influenza vaccination recruits few new T cells, the authors suggested.

Germline V gene lookup returns CDR1 SGHTA and CDR2 FQGNSA. This CDR3 comprises 14 residues. J was trimmed by 4 bases and V by 4 bases; bases with no gene match: 7. This clonotype was observed a handful of times. The antigen is unknown. TCRdb reprocessed the RT-PCR reads via MiXCR and lists one record per CDR3 protein. The sample carries 600,000 to 850,000 distinct CDR3 sequences, about 14% recorded once. The rearrangement uses TRBV7-2 and TRBJ2-7, with 7 bases that match TRBD1. Sequencing used PBMCs from blood, obtained approximately 15 days before vaccination. The clonotype originates from a middle-aged man who received an inactivated influenza vaccine. The CDR3 here is CASSYDRDGYEQYF. The DNA of the CDR3 is TGTGCCAGCAGCTACGACAGGGACGGATACGAGCAGTACTTC.